These 17 T cell receptor beta chains were sequenced from one sample in a study of Graves' ophthalmopathy and Graves' hyperthyroidism. RNA transcripts were the template, and TCR beta CDR3 regions were amplified from them. Second-round multiplex PCR came after a first-round RT-PCR that employed HTBI primers. One entry per CDR3 protein, called by TCRdb with MiXCR from the multiplex PCR reads. The profile covers 1 million to 1.3 million distinct CDR3 sequences, with about 36% appearing a single time and roughly 10% taken by the ten largest. The sequencing input was peripheral blood or thyroid tissue (not recorded which). The source is an adult man with Graves' hyperthyroidism.

To note about this clonotype: This may stem from a read error, because a much larger clone lies one nucleotide away. This rearrangement joins TRBV7-9 to TRBJ1-1; weak D call: TRBD1 (6 bases). Trimming took 1 base from V and 11 from J, leaving 14 bases between them. Germline loops: CDR1 SEHNR, CDR2 FQNEAQ (reference sequence). This CDR3 comprises 13 residues. The CDR3: CASSLGTGTGAFF. The CDR3, as DNA: TGTGCCAGCAGCTTAGGAACAGGGACGGGCGCTTTCTTT. Supplemented by reference TRBV7-9 and TRBJ1-1, the full variable domain reads DTGVSQNPRHKITKRGQNVTFRCDPISEHNRLYWYRQTLGQGPEFLTYFQNEAQLEKSRLLSDRFSAERPKGSFSTLEIQRTEQGDSAMYLCASSLGTGTGAFFGQGTRLTVV.

The chain carries TRBV10-3 and TRBJ1-4; 8 nucleotides agree with TRBD1. Unmatched junction bases numbered 10, after V lost 10 bases and J lost 3 bases. CDR1 and CDR2 from the germline V gene are ENHRY and SYGVKD. The CDR3 is 15 residues long. Here the CDR3 reads CASSYGQGANEKLFF. CDR3 bases: TGTGCCAGCAGCTACGGACAGGGAGCTAATGAAAAACTGTTTTTT.

A word on this clonotype: Likely a read error: the CDR3 ends without its conserved phenylalanine or tryptophan. Because the CDR3's place on the DNA is in doubt, the DNA is left out and the CDR3 is given as listed by TCRdb. CDR3 sequence reads: CASSEEVA. V gene TRBV7-2 combines with J gene TRBJ1-1. From germline, CDR1 is SGHTA and CDR2 FQGNSA. The CDR3 numbers 8 amino acids, ends counted.

At least ten counts were recorded for this clonotype. The chain links TRBV2 to TRBJ2-5, with D tentatively TRBD1 (5 bases). V gave up 1 base and J gave up 5 bases, with 14 bases separating them. Looked up from germline, CDR1 is SNHLY and CDR2 is FYNNEI. This CDR3 is built from 15 residues. CDR3 amino acids: CASSEEQGGAETQYF. The DNA of the CDR3 is TGTGCCAGCAGTGAAGAGCAGGGTGGAGCCGAGACCCAGTACTTC.

There are a few counts of this clonotype. The rearrangement uses TRBV7-3 and TRBJ2-3; D is perhaps TRBD2 (6 bases). This CDR3 spans 11 amino acids. Trimming took 3 bases from V and 15 from J, leaving 13 bases between them. From germline, CDR1 is SGHTA and CDR2 FQGTGA. For the CDR3, the DNA is TGTGCCAGCAGCTTGGGGGACTCGCCATATTTT. Protein sequence: CASSLGDSPYF.

This sequence joins TRBV14 and TRBJ2-7; the match to TRBD2 covers 9 bases. This CDR3 has 20 amino acids. The J segment lost 3 bases and the V segment lost 6 bases, leaving 24 bases of the junction unmatched. Germline V CDR1 and CDR2: SGHDN, FVKESK. CDR3 region: CASSLGPTRGRSGGNYEQYF. DNA of the CDR3: TGTGCCAGCAGTTTAGGCCCCACAAGGGGACGTAGCGGGGGAAACTACGAGCAGTACTTC.

This clonotype was seen ten or more times. This chain joins TRBV5-6 and TRBJ1-1, with a weak D call TRBD1 (5 bases). Germline V gives CDR1 SGHDT, CDR2 YYEEEE. This CDR3 region has 14 residues. The V end lost 4 bases, the J end lost 0 bases, and 10 bases lay between the germline ends. The CDR3 DNA sequence: TGTGCCAGCAGCCGCCCAGGGTTGAACACTGAAGCTTTCTTT. It translates to CASSRPGLNTEAFF.

This clonotype was detected a few times. The CDR3 region is CASSFRGRRVGELFF. The CDR3 region has the DNA TGTGCCAGCAGCTTCCGGGGAAGAAGAGTCGGGGAGCTGTTTTTT. The chain joins TRBV7-2 to TRBJ2-2; D may be TRBD2 (5 bases). Trimming stripped 3 bases from V and 7 bases from J, with 15 bases between. The length of the CDR3 is 15 residues. Germline V CDR1 and CDR2: SGHTA, FQGNSA. Filled out from reference TRBV7-2 and TRBJ2-2, the complete variable domain reads GAGVSQSPSNKVTEKGKDVELRCDPISGHTALYWYRQSLGQGLEFLIYFQGNSAPDKSGLPSDRFSAERTGGSVSTLTIQRTQQEDSAVYLCASSFRGRRVGELFFGEGSRLTVL.

For this clonotype: A much larger clone differs from this one at a single base, so this may be a read error. V and J are TRBV25-1 and TRBJ2-7; possible D gene TRBD1, 6 bases. The germline CDR1 and CDR2 sequences are MGHDK and SYGVNS. The CDR3 is 15 residues long. Trimming removed 5 bases from V and 2 bases from J, with 16 bases in between. CDR3 sequence reads: CASSQGRTATYEQYF. CDR3 nucleotides: TGTGCCAGCAGTCAGGGGCGCACGGCCACCTACGAGCAGTACTTC.

The gene calls are TRBV19 and TRBJ2-6; D unresolved. CDR3 length equals 15 residues. Germline assignment: CDR1 LNHDA and CDR2 SQIVND (reference sequence). The germline V and J ends were trimmed by 3 bases and 2 bases, with 8 bases remaining between them. The CDR3 sequence: CASSIGRTGANVLTF. The DNA for the CDR3 is TGTGCCAGTAGTATCGGAAGGACTGGGGCCAACGTCCTGACTTTC.

The CDR3 protein is CATSRRVGTSGKLFF. The CDR3 DNA reads TGTGCCACCAGCAGACGGGTGGGAACCTCTGGAAAACTGTTTTTT. The chain has TRBV15 and TRBJ1-4; no firm D call. The V gene lost 2 bases and the J gene lost 10 bases, with 17 bases spanning the gap. The CDR3 loop spans 15 amino acids. Per the germline V gene, CDR1 is LNHNV and CDR2 is YYDKDF (reference sequence).

The rearrangement links TRBV20-1 to TRBJ2-2; 9 nucleotides match TRBD1. The V gene end was trimmed by 0 bases and the J gene end by 4 bases; junction bases not matched to a gene: 6. The CDR3 extends over 16 amino acids. The V gene's germline CDR1 is DFQATT and CDR2 SNEGSKA (reference sequence). The chain's CDR3 is CSARDPDRGSTGELFF. The CDR3 DNA follows: TGCAGTGCTAGAGATCCCGACAGGGGGAGCACCGGGGAGCTGTTTTTT.

The chain is built from TRBV2 and TRBJ1-1; the D gene is possibly TRBD1 (6 bases). The CDR3 is 16 amino acids. Trimming removed 6 bases from V and 4 bases from J, with 21 bases in between. Looked up from germline, CDR1 is SNHLY and CDR2 is FYNNEI. CDR3 residues: CASSREAGAGSTEAFF. The CDR3 bases are TGTGCCAGCAGCCGCGAGGCAGGGGCGGGTTCCACTGAAGCTTTCTTT.

This clonotype was observed many times. V gene TRBV19 combines with J gene TRBJ1-5, with TRBD1 as a possible D gene (6 bases). The CDR3 is 16 amino acids. V was shortened by 7 bases and J by 2 bases, with 18 bases between the two germline ends. Germline V CDR1 and CDR2: LNHDA, SQIVND (reference sequence). The CDR3 coding sequence is TGTGCCAGTACCAGGAGGGGGGACGTCGGCAATCAGCCCCAGCATTTT. Translating it yields CASTRRGDVGNQPQHF.

In the case of this clonotype: This could be a read error, since a much larger clone is one nucleotide away. The chain joins TRBV10-3 to TRBJ1-2, with 12 bases fitting TRBD1. CDR1 is ENHRY and CDR2 is SYGVKD in the germline V gene. Germline trimming cut 6 bases from V and 5 bases from J; bases unmatched to any gene: 4. CDR3 length: 14 residues. In nucleotides, the CDR3 is TGTGCCATCAGGCGGGACAGGGGGCTATATGGCTACACCTTC. This translates into CAIRRDRGLYGYTF.

The table lists this clonotype with a few counts. The chain is built from TRBV7-2 and TRBJ1-5; D may be TRBD1 (6 bases). In germline, CDR1 is SGHTA, CDR2 FQGNSA. The V gene lost 2 bases and the J gene lost 6 bases, with 17 bases spanning the gap. The CDR3 has 16 amino acids. CDR3 nucleotides: TGTGCCAGCAGCTTAAATCCGTCAGGGGTTGGTCAGCCCCAGCATTTT. Translating gives CASSLNPSGVGQPQHF.

Of note for this clonotype: A read error may produce the germline difference seen at one junction end. This CDR3 reads CASSNGGSEAFF. The CDR3 DNA reads as TGTGCCAGCTCAAACGGGGGGTCTGAAGCCTTCTTT. This rearrangement joins TRBV18 to TRBJ1-1; tentatively, D is TRBD1 (5 bases). The CDR3 has 12 residues. Germline CDR1 reads KGHSH; CDR2 reads LQKENI.